This T cell receptor (beta chain) was recovered during a study of tumor-infiltrating lymphocytes in primary liver carcinoma. From germline, CDR1 is MNHEY and CDR2 SVGAGI. Germline trimming cut 4 bases from V and 0 bases from J; bases unmatched to any gene: 4. The CDR3 sequence is 17 residues long. This clonotype was counted ten times or more. RNA and DNA were co-extracted from around 20-30 mg of unsorted bulk tissue. A primer matching the constant region was used to make TCR beta cDNA from around 550 ng of total RNA. Sequencing libraries for TCR beta derived from three nested multiplex PCR rounds that used slightly modified ARM-PCR. Use of TRBV1-TRBV30 forward primers with a C-beta reverse primer characterized the first two PCR rounds, which lasted approximately 11 cycles each. TCRdb redid the calling of the multiplex PCR reads with MiXCR, one entry per CDR3 protein. The sample consists of 90,000 to 150,000 distinct CDR3 sequences, 50% to 65% of them appearing once.

The chain is built from TRBV6-5 and TRBJ2-1; 12 bases match TRBD2. The source material was liver tumor tissue from sampling region 1. Subset noted: tumor region T1, superior pole. The source of this sequence is a woman aged 55 to 70 with primary liver carcinoma and hepatitis B virus infection. The CDR3 region has the DNA TGTGCCAGCAGTTCCGGACTAGCGGGATCCTCCTACAATGAGCAGTTCTTC. This codes for CASSSGLAGSSYNEQFF.